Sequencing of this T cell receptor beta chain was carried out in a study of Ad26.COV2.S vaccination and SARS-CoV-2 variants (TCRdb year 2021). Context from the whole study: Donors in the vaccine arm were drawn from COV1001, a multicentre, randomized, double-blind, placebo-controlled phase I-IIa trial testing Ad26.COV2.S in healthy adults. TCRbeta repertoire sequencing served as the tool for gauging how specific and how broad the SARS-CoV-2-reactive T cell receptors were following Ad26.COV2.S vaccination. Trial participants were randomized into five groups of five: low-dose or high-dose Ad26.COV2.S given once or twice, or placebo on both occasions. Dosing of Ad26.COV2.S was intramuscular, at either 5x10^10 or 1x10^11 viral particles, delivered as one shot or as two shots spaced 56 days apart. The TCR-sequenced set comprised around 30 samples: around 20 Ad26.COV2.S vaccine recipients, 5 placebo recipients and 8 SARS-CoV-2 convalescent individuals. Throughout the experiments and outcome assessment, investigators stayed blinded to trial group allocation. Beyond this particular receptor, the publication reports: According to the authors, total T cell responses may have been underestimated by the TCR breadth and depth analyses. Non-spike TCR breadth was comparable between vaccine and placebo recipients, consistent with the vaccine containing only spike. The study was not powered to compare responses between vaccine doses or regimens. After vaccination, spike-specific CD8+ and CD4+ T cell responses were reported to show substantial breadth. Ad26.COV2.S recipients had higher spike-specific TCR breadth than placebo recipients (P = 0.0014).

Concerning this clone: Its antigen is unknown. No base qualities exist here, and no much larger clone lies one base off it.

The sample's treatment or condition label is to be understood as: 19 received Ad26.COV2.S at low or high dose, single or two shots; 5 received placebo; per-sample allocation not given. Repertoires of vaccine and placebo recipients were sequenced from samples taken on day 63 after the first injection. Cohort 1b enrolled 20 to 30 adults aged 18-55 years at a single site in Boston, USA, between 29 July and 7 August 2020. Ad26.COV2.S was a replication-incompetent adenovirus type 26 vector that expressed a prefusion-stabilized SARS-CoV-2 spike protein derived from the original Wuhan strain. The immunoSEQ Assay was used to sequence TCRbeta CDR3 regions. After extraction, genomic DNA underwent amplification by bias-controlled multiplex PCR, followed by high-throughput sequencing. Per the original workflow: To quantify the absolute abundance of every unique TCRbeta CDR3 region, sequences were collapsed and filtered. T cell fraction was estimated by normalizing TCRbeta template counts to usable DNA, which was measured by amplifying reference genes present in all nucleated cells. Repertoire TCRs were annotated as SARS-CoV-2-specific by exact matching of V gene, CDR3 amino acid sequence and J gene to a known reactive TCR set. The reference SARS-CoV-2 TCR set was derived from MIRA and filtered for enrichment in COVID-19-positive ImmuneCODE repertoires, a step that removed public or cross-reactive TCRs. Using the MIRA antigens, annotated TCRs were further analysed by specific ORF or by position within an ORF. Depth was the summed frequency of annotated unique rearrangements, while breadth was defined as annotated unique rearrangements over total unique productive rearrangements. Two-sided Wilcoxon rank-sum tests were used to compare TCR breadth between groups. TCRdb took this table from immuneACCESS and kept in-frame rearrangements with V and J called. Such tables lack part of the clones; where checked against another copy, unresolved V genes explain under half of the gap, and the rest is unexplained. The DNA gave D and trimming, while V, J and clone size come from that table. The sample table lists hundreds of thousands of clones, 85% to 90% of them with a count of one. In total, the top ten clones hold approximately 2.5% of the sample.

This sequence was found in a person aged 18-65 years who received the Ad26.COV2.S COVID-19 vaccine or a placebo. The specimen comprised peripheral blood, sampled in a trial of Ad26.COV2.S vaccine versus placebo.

The DNA sequence is as follows: TGTGCCAGCAGTACACACTTTCCGGGGTCCTACGAGCAGTACTTC. Translation gives CASSTHFPGSYEQYF. The chain couples TRBV2 to TRBJ2-7; a tentative D call is TRBD2 (5 bases match). The CDR3 numbers 15 residues from cysteine through phenylalanine. The DNA shown is the 45-base CDR3, in frame from base 1. The junction carries 15 bases between V and J, which are trimmed by 5 bases and 1 base respectively. Via the germline V gene, CDR1 is SNHLY and CDR2 FYNNEI.